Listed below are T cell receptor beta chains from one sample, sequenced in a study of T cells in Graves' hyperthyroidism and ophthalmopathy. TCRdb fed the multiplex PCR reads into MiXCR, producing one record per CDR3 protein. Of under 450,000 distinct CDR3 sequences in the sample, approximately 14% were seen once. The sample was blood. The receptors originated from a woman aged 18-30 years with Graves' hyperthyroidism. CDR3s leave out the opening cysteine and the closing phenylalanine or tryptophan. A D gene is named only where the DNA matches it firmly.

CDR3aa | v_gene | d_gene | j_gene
ASSPHRGREEKLF | TRBV11-1 | TRBD1 | TRBJ1-4
ASSYSLSGREQF | TRBV6-5 | - | TRBJ2-1
ATSRDRGQPQH | TRBV15 | - | TRBJ1-5
ASSFRAQGGNQPQH | TRBV28 | TRBD1 | TRBJ1-5
ASGGNSGTYTDTQY | TRBV2 | TRBD2 | TRBJ2-3
SGTGAGGSTDTQY | TRBV20-1 | TRBD2 | TRBJ2-3
ASSMPGRGYEQY | TRBV19 | TRBD1 | TRBJ2-7
ASSLVDRGFYNEQF | TRBV5-1 | TRBD1 | TRBJ2-1
ASSLRGGDEKLF | TRBV19 | - | TRBJ1-4
AWRGGPYNSPLH | TRBV30 | - | TRBJ1-6
ASSEALGTSAETQY | TRBV2 | TRBD2 | TRBJ2-5
ASSAGRRPNTEAF | TRBV19 | - | TRBJ1-1
AIQRGQGEKLF | TRBV10-3 | TRBD1 | TRBJ1-4
ASSILQGAGEKLF | TRBV28 | TRBD1 | TRBJ1-4
ASGTLAEGTDTQY | TRBV28 | TRBD2 | TRBJ2-3
ASSPTPSSYNEQF | TRBV27 | - | TRBJ2-1
SVRQLLQETQY | TRBV29-1 | - | TRBJ2-5
ASSCRQPSYEQY | TRBV5-1 | - | TRBJ2-7
ASSLSLGGMSYEQY | TRBV27 | - | TRBJ2-7
ASSENRGQETQY | TRBV5-5 | TRBD1 | TRBJ2-5
AGQNYEQY | TRBV3-1 | - | TRBJ2-7
AGSYPRSSGNTIY | TRBV12-3/TRBV12-4 | - | TRBJ1-3
ASSISGVSRSPLH | TRBV19 | - | TRBJ1-6
ASSPAGGTGAFYGYT | TRBV5-1 | - | TRBJ1-2
SALWTSGIYEQY | TRBV20-1 | TRBD2 | TRBJ2-7
ASSWTDNEQF | TRBV5-4 | - | TRBJ2-1
ASSSTSGGANVLT | TRBV7-9 | - | TRBJ2-6
ASSQWGSGRDYEQY | TRBV3-1 | TRBD2 | TRBJ2-7